The present TCR beta chain was sequenced within a study of control samples from healthy donors and cancer patients. The method was immunoSEQ multiplex PCR; TCRdb's version includes in-frame clones alone and lacks a portion of them. Counted here are around 20,000 clones, roughly 85% occurring once; the ten biggest clones make up more than 25%. Trimming cost V 4 bases and J 5 bases, with 13 bases left between them. CDR1 is SEHNR, CDR2 FQNEAQ, per germline (reference sequence). The CDR3 totals 14 residues. Sequenced input: PBMCs. The origin of this receptor is a man older than 75 with head and neck cancer. The V and J genes are TRBV7-9 and TRBJ2-3, with TRBD2 as a possible D gene (6 bases). The CDR3 DNA follows: TGTGCCAGCAGCTCCACCATCGGGGGAGATACGCAGTATTTT. Protein: CASSSTIGGDTQYF. Variable domain in full (rest from reference TRBV7-9 and TRBJ2-3): DTGVSQNPRHKITKRGQNVTFRCDPISEHNRLYWYRQTLGQGPEFLTYFQNEAQLEKSRLLSDRFSAERPKGSFSTLEIQRTEQGDSAMYLCASSSTIGGDTQYFGPGTRLTVL.